This T cell receptor beta chain was captured in a study of T cells in Graves' hyperthyroidism and ophthalmopathy. About the research overall: Prior to any treatment, at the point of initial diagnosis, peripheral blood was collected.

Study observations and caveats: Ophthalmopathy was model-predicted a median around seven months pre-onset.

A note on this clonotype: The target antigen is unknown.

What was amplified from RNA transcripts were TCR beta CDR3 regions. First-round RT-PCR with HTBI primers amplified the TCR CDR3 region. TCRdb itself ran the multiplex PCR reads through MiXCR, one entry per CDR3 protein. The table has some 510,000 distinct CDR3 sequences, less than 25% seen once. Fresh peripheral blood, 9.5 to 10 ml of it, supplied the PBMCs. The V end lost 6 bases, the J end lost 1 base, and 7 bases lay between the germline ends. The CDR3 runs 13 residues. Per germline, CDR1 SGHRS and CDR2 YFSETQ. V is TRBV5-1 and J is TRBJ2-2, with D hard to call. The clonotype comes from a man aged 18 to 29 with Graves' hyperthyroidism. Sequenced input: blood. The CDR3 sequence is CASTRRNTGELFF. CDR3 nucleotides: TGCGCCAGCACCAGGAGGAACACCGGGGAGCTGTTTTTT.